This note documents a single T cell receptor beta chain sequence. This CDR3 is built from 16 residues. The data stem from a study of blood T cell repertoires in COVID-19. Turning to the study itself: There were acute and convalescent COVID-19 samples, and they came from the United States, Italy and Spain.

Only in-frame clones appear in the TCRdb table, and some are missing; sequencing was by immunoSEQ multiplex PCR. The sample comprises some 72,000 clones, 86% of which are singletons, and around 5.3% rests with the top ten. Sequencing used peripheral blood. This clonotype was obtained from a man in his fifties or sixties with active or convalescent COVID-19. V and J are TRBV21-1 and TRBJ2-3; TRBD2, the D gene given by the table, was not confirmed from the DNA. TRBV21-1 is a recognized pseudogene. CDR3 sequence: CATTPKERGVTDTQYF. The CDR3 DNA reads TGTGCCACCACCCCTAAGGAGCGGGGGGTCACAGATACGCAGTATTTT.